The 14 T cell receptor beta chains below come from one sample, sequenced in a study of T-cell memory formation after mild COVID-19. TCRdb redid the calling of the 5' RACE reads with MiXCR, one entry per CDR3 protein. The table lists 65,000 to 100,000 distinct CDR3 sequences, more than 10% of them singletons. The sample comprised PBMCs or a T cell subset sorted from them (not recorded which). All receptors come from a young man who had mild COVID-19 (a few samples of this study predate the infection). Cell type and time point are not known.

The genes are TRBV5-1 and TRBJ2-2; weak D call: TRBD2 (5 bases). This CDR3 region has 13 residues. CDR1 is SGHRS, CDR2 YFSETQ, per germline. The V end lost 3 bases, the J end lost 6 bases, and 9 bases lay between the germline ends. CDR3 in DNA: TGCGCCAGCAGCTGGACGGGGTCCGGGGAGCTGTTTTTT. It specifies CASSWTGSGELFF.

This clonotype was detected a few times. The rearrangement links TRBV4-1 to TRBJ1-1; D is undetermined. The ends were cut back, 0 bases at V and 4 bases at J, with 15 bases in the middle. Germline assignment: CDR1 MGHRA and CDR2 YSYEKL. The CDR3 has 16 amino acids. CDR3 nucleotide sequence: TGCGCCAGCAGCCAAGAGGTCATAAGGGTTAGCACTGAAGCTTTCTTT. Amino acid sequence: CASSQEVIRVSTEAFF.

The gene calls are TRBV7-9 and TRBJ2-7, with 8 bases identical to TRBD1. Germline CDR1 SEHNR, CDR2 FQNEAQ (reference sequence). Losses at the gene ends were 7 bases for V and 5 bases for J; bases not matched to a gene: 13. CDR3 length: 15 residues. CDR3 region: CASTPGRTGIHEQYF. The CDR3 coding sequence is TGTGCCAGCACCCCAGGGCGGACAGGGATCCACGAGCAGTACTTC.

This clonotype was picked up many times. V gene TRBV4-1 combines with J gene TRBJ2-1; the match to TRBD2 covers 8 bases. The CDR3 runs to 15 residues. Germline V CDR1 and CDR2: MGHRA, YSYEKL. V trimming: 4 bases; J trimming: 5 bases; junction bases outside the gene matches: 7. CDR3 residues: CASSPFGGADNEQFF. The CDR3, as DNA: TGCGCCAGCAGCCCATTCGGGGGGGCCGACAATGAGCAGTTCTTC.

This chain uses TRBV7-8 with TRBJ2-7; no firm D call. The V gene's germline CDR1 is SGHVS and CDR2 FQNEAQ. The CDR3 is made up of 12 amino acids. V lost 5 bases and J 6 bases, leaving 11 bases between the germline ends. For the CDR3, the DNA is TGTGCCAGCAGCCGAGGCGGCGCCGAGCAGTACGTC. Translation: CASSRGGAEQYV.

This chain connects TRBV10-3 to TRBJ2-2, with D maybe TRBD1 (5 bases). CDR1 and CDR2 from the germline V gene are ENHRY and SYGVKD. The germline V and J ends were trimmed by 5 bases and 5 bases, with 9 bases remaining between them. The CDR3 contains 13 residues. CDR3: CAISQGLTGELFF. The DNA of the CDR3 is TGTGCCATCAGTCAGGGTTTGACCGGGGAGCTGTTTTTT.

A few counts support this clonotype. V is TRBV7-9 and J is TRBJ2-5, with 12 bases that match TRBD2. Germline loops: CDR1 SEHNR, CDR2 FQNEAQ (reference sequence). This CDR3 is built from 15 residues. Trimming removed 6 bases from V and 2 bases from J; junction bases left unmatched: 4. CDR3 residues: CASRTGLAGQETQYF. The DNA of the CDR3 is TGTGCCAGCAGAACAGGACTAGCGGGGCAAGAGACCCAGTACTTC.

The chain carries TRBV6-2 or TRBV6-3 and TRBJ1-2; D is unresolved. Deletions cut 3 bases from V and 4 bases from J, with 15 bases between. Germline V gives CDR1 MNHEY, CDR2 SVGEGT. The CDR3 spans 15 residues. The CDR3 loop is CASSYLNKDPYGYTF. CDR3 DNA sequence: TGTGCCAGCAGTTATCTGAATAAGGATCCCTATGGCTACACCTTC.

The table lists this clonotype with a few counts. The gene calls are TRBV6-5 and TRBJ2-2, with 7 bases aligning to TRBD1. Losses at the gene ends were 10 bases for V and 3 bases for J; bases not matched to a gene: 8. CDR3 size: 14 residues. Germline V lookup: CDR1 MNHEY, CDR2 SVGAGI. CDR3: CATRPGQYTGELFF. In DNA form, the CDR3 reads TGTGCCACTCGACCGGGACAGTACACCGGGGAGCTGTTTTTT.

Only a few counts were recorded for this clonotype. The V and J genes are TRBV10-3 and TRBJ2-7; the D gene is possibly TRBD1 (6 bases). This CDR3 spans 14 amino acids. Germline V lookup: CDR1 ENHRY, CDR2 SYGVKD. V lost 11 bases and J lost 5, with 22 bases in between. The CDR3 loop is CASRDGRGTDEQYV. The CDR3 DNA is TGTGCCTCCAGGGATGGCAGGGGAACAGACGAGCAGTACGTC.

This clonotype was detected many times. V is TRBV7-9 and J is TRBJ1-1; D unresolved. Trimming took 3 bases from V and 4 from J, leaving 12 bases between them. CDR1 is SEHNR and CDR2 is FQNEAQ in the germline V gene (reference sequence). The CDR3 has 14 amino acids. In DNA, the CDR3 is TGTGCCAGCAGCTTTAGGAGTGGAGGCACTGAAGCTTTCTTT. This codes for CASSFRSGGTEAFF.

The rearrangement joins TRBV5-1 to TRBJ2-1, with unresolved D. The germline V gene encodes CDR1 SGHRS and CDR2 YFSETQ. V was trimmed by 0 bases and J by 5 bases, leaving 6 bases between them. The CDR3 totals 13 residues. This CDR3 reads CASSLGADNEQFF. The CDR3, as DNA: TGCGCCAGCAGCTTGGGGGCGGACAATGAGCAGTTCTTC.

This clonotype occurred many times. The V and J genes are TRBV10-3 and TRBJ2-5; D is tentatively TRBD1 or TRBD2 (5 bases each). Deletions cut 6 bases from V and 2 bases from J, with 19 bases between. This CDR3 contains 16 residues. Germline CDR1 reads ENHRY; CDR2 reads SYGVKD. The CDR3 region is CAISDDGGRTQETQYF. CDR3 DNA sequence: TGTGCCATCAGCGACGATGGGGGACGGACTCAAGAGACCCAGTACTTC.

This rearrangement joins TRBV29-1 to TRBJ1-1; possible D gene TRBD1, 5 bases. Trimming removed 5 bases from V and 7 bases from J, with 23 bases in between. CDR3 length: 15 residues. CDR1 SQVTM and CDR2 ANQGSEA come from the germline V gene. CDR3 nucleotides: TGCAGCGTTTCATTGAGTGGGGGGTCGGTTAATGAAGCTTTCTTT. The encoded protein is CSVSLSGGSVNEAFF.